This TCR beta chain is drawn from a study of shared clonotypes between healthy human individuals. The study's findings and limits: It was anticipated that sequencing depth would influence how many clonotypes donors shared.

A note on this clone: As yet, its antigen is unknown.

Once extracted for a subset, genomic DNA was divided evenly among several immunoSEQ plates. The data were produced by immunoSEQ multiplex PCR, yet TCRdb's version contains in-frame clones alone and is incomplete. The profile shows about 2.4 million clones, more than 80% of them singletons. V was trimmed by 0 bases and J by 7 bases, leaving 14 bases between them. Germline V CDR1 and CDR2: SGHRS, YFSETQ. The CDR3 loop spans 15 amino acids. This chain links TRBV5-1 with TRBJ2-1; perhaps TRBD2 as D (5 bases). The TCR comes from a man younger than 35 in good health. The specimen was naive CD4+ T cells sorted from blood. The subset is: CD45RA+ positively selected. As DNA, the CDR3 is TGCGCCAGCAGCTTGGGGACTCTGACCCAAAATGAGCAGTTCTTC. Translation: CASSLGTLTQNEQFF.